A selection of T cell receptor beta chains follows, all from one sample in a study of OX40 agonist ivuxolimab in advanced cancers. Sequenced by immunoSEQ multiplex PCR; TCRdb stores in-frame clones only, minus some. Of approximately 37,000 clones listed, over 85% are singletons. The input for sequencing was CD4+ or CD8+ T cells sorted from blood, taken in a trial of the OX40 agonist ivuxolimab. Receptors were obtained from an adult with an advanced solid tumor such as melanoma, head and neck, liver or kidney cancer. The CDR3 runs from the conserved cysteine through the conserved F or W. Each record gives: clone size, V gene, J gene, D gene, CDR3 DNA, CDR3 protein. The D gene is left open where the match is weak. Size is omitted from some rows. Given values are once, few, many or a class for expanded clones.

size: NA
V: TRBV21-1
J: TRBJ2-4
D: NA
DNA: TGTGCCAGCAGCTCGACAAATGGTTCGGGACAGAAGGGCCTAGCCAAAAACATTCAGTACTTC
CDR3: CASSSTNGSGQKGLAKNIQYF

size: NA
V: TRBV19
J: TRBJ2-7
D: NA
DNA: TGTGCCAGTAGTATGAATCGTGGGTCCTACGAGCAGTACTTC
CDR3: CASSMNRGSYEQYF

size: NA
V: TRBV5-6
J: TRBJ2-7
D: NA
DNA: TGTGCCAGCAGCTTGGCCTTAGGGATGATGGCCTACGAGCAGTACTTC
CDR3: CASSLALGMMAYEQYF

size: NA
V: TRBV28
J: TRBJ1-2
D: NA
DNA: TGTGCCAGCAGTTTGGGGGGACACTATGGCTACACCTTC
CDR3: CASSLGGHYGYTF

size: NA
V: TRBV27
J: TRBJ2-7
D: NA
DNA: TGTGCCAGCAGTTCGAGCTACGAGCAGTACTTC
CDR3: CASSSSYEQYF

size: once
V: TRBV4-1
J: TRBJ1-1
D: TRBD1
DNA: TGCGCCAGCAGTACTACCCCGACAGGGGGCCCGAACACTGAAGCTTTCTTT
CDR3: CASSTTPTGGPNTEAFF

size: NA
V: TRBV11-3
J: TRBJ2-2
D: TRBD2
DNA: TGTGCCAGCAGCCCGGGGACTAGCGGGGGGGCCGGGGAGCTGTTTTTT
CDR3: CASSPGTSGGAGELFF

size: NA
V: TRBV7-9
J: TRBJ2-5
D: TRBD1
DNA: TGTGCCAGCAGCGCTCCGACAGGGATGGAAGACCAAGAGACCCAGTACTTC
CDR3: CASSAPTGMEDQETQYF

size: once
V: TRBV27
J: TRBJ1-1
D: NA
DNA: TGTGCCAGCGGTAGAAACCTCCTGAACACTGAAGCTTTCTTT
CDR3: CASGRNLLNTEAFF

size: NA
V: TRBV6-5
J: TRBJ1-5
D: NA
DNA: TGTGCCAGCCGTGATCTTCTTTTATTGGCCCAGCATTTT
CDR3: CASRDLLLLAQHF

size: NA
V: TRBV6-1
J: TRBJ1-2
D: TRBD1
DNA: TGTGCCAGCAGTGCACAAATGACAGGGAACTATGGCTACACCTTC
CDR3: CASSAQMTGNYGYTF

size: NA
V: TRBV28
J: TRBJ2-1
D: TRBD2
DNA: TGTGCCAGCAGTTTATGGACCGCACTAGCGGGAGCGACTGAGCAGTTCTTC
CDR3: CASSLWTALAGATEQFF

size: NA
V: TRBV6-5
J: TRBJ2-4
D: NA
DNA: TGTGCCAGCAGTTACTCAATCCCACCGGGTAAAAACATTCAGTACTTC
CDR3: CASSYSIPPGKNIQYF

size: NA
V: TRBV7-9
J: TRBJ2-1
D: NA
DNA: TGTGCCAGCAGCTTGGAGGACCATGAGCAGTTCTTC
CDR3: CASSLEDHEQFF

size: NA
V: TRBV4-1
J: TRBJ1-4
D: NA
DNA: TGCGCCAGCAGCCCCTCAGCTCCAACTAATGAAAAACTGTTTTTT
CDR3: CASSPSAPTNEKLFF

size: NA
V: TRBV9
J: TRBJ2-1
D: NA
DNA: TGTGCCAGCAGCGGCGGACCTAATGAGCAGTTCTTC
CDR3: CASSGGPNEQFF

size: NA
V: TRBV29-1
J: TRBJ2-7
D: NA
DNA: TGCAGCGTTGAAAGGGGGGACAAGTCCTACGAGCAGTACTTC
CDR3: CSVERGDKSYEQYF

size: NA
V: TRBV6-5
J: TRBJ2-7
D: TRBD1
DNA: TGTGCCAGCACTACAGGGGGCCACGAGCAGTACTTC
CDR3: CASTTGGHEQYF

size: NA
V: TRBV18
J: TRBJ2-7
D: NA
DNA: TGTGCCAGCTCACCGACAGTCCACGAGCAGTACTTC
CDR3: CASSPTVHEQYF

size: NA
V: TRBV6-5
J: TRBJ2-1
D: TRBD2
DNA: TGTGCCAGCAGTTACCTCGGGGGGAGCTCCTACAATGAGCAGTTCTTC
CDR3: CASSYLGGSSYNEQFF

size: NA
V: TRBV4-1
J: TRBJ2-2
D: NA
DNA: TGCGCCAGCAGCCACGGGACCGGGGAGCTGTTTTTT
CDR3: CASSHGTGELFF

size: NA
V: TRBV6-5
J: TRBJ2-7
D: NA
DNA: TGTGCCAGCAGTTACTCCCCGCTTAGCGAGCAGTACTTC
CDR3: CASSYSPLSEQYF

size: NA
V: TRBV29-1
J: TRBJ1-4
D: NA
DNA: TGCAGCGTGGGTGGGGACGGATCTCTTGCAACTAATGAAAAACTGTTCTTT
CDR3: CSVGGDGSLATNEKLFF